Shown below are 17 T cell receptor beta chains from a single sample sequenced in a study of T cells in Graves' hyperthyroidism and ophthalmopathy. TCR beta CDR3 regions were amplified from RNA transcripts. HTBI primers drove first-round RT-PCR of the TCR CDR3. TCRdb ran MiXCR on the multiplex PCR reads and lists one entry per CDR3 protein. This sample carries some 510,000 distinct CDR3 sequences, 20% to 25% of them seen once, and the ten largest clones take around 27%. The specimen sequenced was blood. Receptor source: a man aged 18-30 years with Graves' hyperthyroidism.

This clonotype was recorded at least ten times. This rearrangement joins TRBV4-1 to TRBJ2-5; D perhaps matches TRBD2 (7 bases). This CDR3 spans 15 amino acids. The germline V and J ends were trimmed by 5 bases and 5 bases, with 18 bases remaining between them. Germline CDR1 MGHRA, CDR2 YSYEKL. This CDR3 is CASSGGAGALETQYF. CDR3 bases: TGCGCCAGCAGCGGGGGCGCGGGGGCCCTGGAGACCCAGTACTTC.

In its sample, this clonotype was seen a few times. Possible read error: a much larger clone is one base away. The V gene is TRBV15, the J gene TRBJ1-3; D possibly corresponds to TRBD1 (5 bases). CDR1 and CDR2 from the germline V gene are LNHNV and YYDKDF (reference sequence). CDR3 length: 12 residues. The CDR3: CATSRGSDTICF. For the CDR3, the DNA is TGTGCCACCAGCAGAGGGTCGGACACCATATGTTTT.

This clonotype showed up just once. The CDR3 protein is CASTRQALPNQPQHF. CDR3 sequence (DNA): TGTGCCAGTACCCGACAGGCGCTTCCCAATCAGCCCCAGCATTTT. This chain uses TRBV19 with TRBJ1-5; tentatively, D is TRBD1 (6 bases). The CDR3 is 15 residues long. CDR1 is LNHDA and CDR2 is SQIVND in the germline V gene (reference sequence). The V end was cut by 7 bases, the J end by 3 bases, with 16 bases between.

This clonotype was detected ten times or more. This rearrangement joins TRBV28 to TRBJ2-5; 8 bases fit TRBD1. From germline, CDR1 is MDHEN and CDR2 SYDVKM. The V gene end was trimmed by 8 bases and the J gene end by 1 base; junction bases not matched to a gene: 6. The CDR3 covers 14 residues. The CDR3 DNA is TGTGCCAGCCGTCGAACAGGGGGCCAAGAGACCCAGTACTTC. Its protein product is CASRRTGGQETQYF. The full variable domain, completed using reference TRBV28 and TRBJ2-5, is DVKVTQSSRYLVKRTGEKVFLECVQDMDHENMFWYRQDPGLGLRLIYFSYDVKMKEKGDIPEGYSVSREKKERFSLILESASTNQTSMYLCASRRTGGQETQYFGPGTRLLVL.

This clonotype was counted between two and nine times. The rearrangement joins TRBV11-2 to TRBJ2-7; D is possibly TRBD1 or TRBD2 (5 bases each). In germline, CDR1 is SGHAT, CDR2 FQNNGV. CDR3 length: 17 residues. V was trimmed by 5 bases and J by 0 bases, leaving 20 bases between them. Here the CDR3 reads CASSSPRFGTVSYEQYF. In DNA form, the CDR3 reads TGTGCCAGCAGCAGCCCCCGCTTTGGGACCGTCTCCTACGAGCAGTACTTC.

This clonotype was seen ten or more times. The chain carries TRBV20-1 and TRBJ1-2; TRBD1 aligns across 7 bases. The J segment lost 3 bases and the V segment lost 6 bases, leaving 7 bases of the junction unmatched. Germline V gene sequence: CDR1 DFQATT, CDR2 SNEGSKA (reference sequence). The CDR3 runs to 13 residues. For the CDR3, the DNA is TGCAGTGCCCCCCCCCAGGGGGACTATGGCTACACCTTC. This translates into CSAPPQGDYGYTF.

This clonotype came up many times. This chain connects TRBV11-2 to TRBJ1-3, with D uncertain. Germline values: CDR1 SGHAT, CDR2 FQNNGV. Trimming pared 5 bases from V and 0 bases from J, leaving 8 bases between. The CDR3 loop spans 14 amino acids. Here the CDR3 reads CASSNWISGNTIYF. DNA of the CDR3: TGTGCCAGCAGCAATTGGATCTCTGGAAACACCATATATTTT.

This clonotype was observed at least ten times. The junction does not match germline at one end; this may be a read error. V gene TRBV30 combines with J gene TRBJ1-3; D not resolved. The CDR3 runs 12 residues. The germline CDR1 and CDR2 sequences are GTSNPN and SVGIG (reference sequence). CDR3 loop: CAWSVLGTSPFF. The CDR3 DNA sequence: TGTGCCTGGAGTGTACTCGGCACGTCCCCTTTTTTT. The full variable domain, completed using reference TRBV30 and TRBJ1-3, is SQTIHQWPATLVQPVGSPLSLECTVEGTSNPNLYWYRQAAGRGLQLLFYSVGIGQISSEVPQNLSASRPQDRQFILSSKKLLLSDSGFYLCAWSVLGTSPFFGEGSWLTVV.

This clonotype has a count of ten or more. V and J are TRBV28 and TRBJ1-2; the match to TRBD1 covers 7 bases. Per germline, CDR1 MDHEN and CDR2 SYDVKM. This CDR3 has 16 residues. V shed 5 bases, J shed 8 bases, and the junction held 17 bases outside the gene matches. The CDR3 sequence is CASSLNAGTASGGYTF. For the CDR3, the DNA is TGTGCCAGCAGTCTCAATGCAGGGACAGCTTCTGGCGGCTACACCTTC.

The table lists this clonotype with many counts. J is TRBJ1-2 and V is TRBV2; 8 nucleotides match TRBD1. This CDR3 is 15 amino acids long. Unmatched junction bases numbered 8, after V lost 6 bases and J lost 2 bases. Germline lookup yields CDR1 SNHLY and CDR2 FYNNEI. CDR3 amino acids: CASRGGQGANYGYTF. The CDR3 nucleotides are TGTGCCAGCAGGGGCGGACAGGGAGCCAACTATGGCTACACCTTC.

In this sample, this clonotype turned up many times. This chain connects TRBV10-2 to TRBJ1-5, with 11 bases that match TRBD1. The V gene's germline CDR1 is WSHSY and CDR2 SAAADI. Losses at the gene ends were 3 bases for V and 6 bases for J; bases not matched to a gene: 4. The CDR3 totals 15 residues. CDR3 residues: CASSDGTGGGQPQHF. The CDR3 coding sequence is TGCGCCAGCAGTGACGGGACAGGGGGAGGTCAGCCCCAGCATTTT.

This clonotype has more than one count but fewer than ten. V and J are TRBV19 and TRBJ1-5; D is ambiguous. The V end was cut by 3 bases, the J end by 4 bases, with 19 bases between. CDR1 is LNHDA and CDR2 is SQIVND in the germline V gene (reference sequence). The CDR3 contains 17 residues. CDR3 sequence (DNA): TGTGCCAGTAGTATGGGTACGTTACAAAGGTTAAATCAGCCCCAGCATTTT. It yields the protein CASSMGTLQRLNQPQHF.

This chain joins TRBV11-2 and TRBJ2-5; a weak D match, TRBD1 (5 bases). The germline V gene has CDR1 SGHAT and CDR2 FQNNGV. The V and J ends lost 5 bases and 7 bases respectively, with 20 bases between them. The CDR3 loop spans 15 amino acids. The CDR3, as DNA: TGTGCCAGCAGCGTCAACGGTGGGGCAGGTTGGACCCAGTACTTC. Its translation: CASSVNGGAGWTQYF.

This clonotype was recorded many times. The J gene is TRBJ1-2, the V gene TRBV6-5; 9 bases agree with TRBD1. Germline V gene sequence: CDR1 MNHEY, CDR2 SVGAGI. V gave up 7 bases and J gave up 8 bases; unmatched junction bases: 14. The CDR3 runs to 15 residues. The CDR3 sequence is CASKPTGGAARGYTF. CDR3 coding DNA: TGTGCCAGCAAACCCACAGGGGGCGCGGCAAGAGGCTACACCTTC.

This clonotype was picked up many times. For the CDR3, the DNA is TGTGCCAGTAGAACAGGGGGAGTAGCTGAAGCTTTCTTT. It yields the protein CASRTGGVAEAFF. This rearrangement joins TRBV19 to TRBJ1-1; 8 bases are shared with TRBD1. Germline V gene lookup returns CDR1 LNHDA and CDR2 SQIVND (reference sequence). CDR3 size: 13 residues. J lost 6 bases, V lost 6 bases, and 6 bases had no gene match.

V usage is TRBV6-5 and J usage is TRBJ2-3; D gene ambiguous. V gave up 0 bases and J gave up 2 bases, with 3 bases separating them. The CDR3 contains 13 residues. Germline CDR1 reads MNHEY; CDR2 reads SVGAGI. CDR3 sequence: CASSYSYTDTQYF. The CDR3 DNA sequence: TGTGCCAGCAGTTACTCCTACACAGATACGCAGTATTTT.

Details on this clonotype: Sequence at one end of the junction differs from germline and may be a read error. The CDR3 DNA reads TGTGCCAGCAGTAGAAGCGGGGGGGATATAGCCAAAAACATTAAGTACTTC. It encodes CASSRSGGDIAKNIKYF. The chain employs TRBV6-1 and TRBJ2-4; 10 nucleotides match TRBD2. The CDR3 is 17 residues long. CDR1 MNHNS and CDR2 SASEGT come from the germline V gene.